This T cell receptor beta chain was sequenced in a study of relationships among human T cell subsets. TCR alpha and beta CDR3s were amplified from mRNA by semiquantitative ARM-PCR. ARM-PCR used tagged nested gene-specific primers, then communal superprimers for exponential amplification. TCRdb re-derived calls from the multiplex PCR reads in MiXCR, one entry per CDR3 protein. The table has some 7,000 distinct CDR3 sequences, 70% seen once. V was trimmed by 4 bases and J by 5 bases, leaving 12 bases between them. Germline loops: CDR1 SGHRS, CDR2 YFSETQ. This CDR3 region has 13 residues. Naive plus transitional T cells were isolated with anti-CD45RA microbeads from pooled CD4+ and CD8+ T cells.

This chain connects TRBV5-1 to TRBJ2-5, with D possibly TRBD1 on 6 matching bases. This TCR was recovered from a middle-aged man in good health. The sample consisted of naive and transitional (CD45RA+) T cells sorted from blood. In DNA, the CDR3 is TGCGCCAGCAGCCCCGGACAGAGGGAGACCCAGTACTTC. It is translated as CASSPGQRETQYF.